The 22 T cell receptor beta chains reported below all come from one sample, sequenced in a study of T cell responses to AZD1222 COVID-19 vaccine. Here immunoSEQ multiplex PCR was the method, and the copy in TCRdb shows in-frame clones only, minus some. The top ten clones hold 1.5% to 2% of a sample with some 130,000 clones, around nine tenths of them seen once. The sample here was peripheral blood, taken on day 0 of AZD1222 vaccination. These TCRs come from an adult in good health.

The chain joins TRBV28 to TRBJ1-1, with D uncertain. V was trimmed by 7 bases and J by 3 bases, leaving 15 bases between them. The CDR3 has 14 amino acids. Germline V CDR1 and CDR2: MDHEN, SYDVKM. Here the CDR3 DNA reads TGTGCCAGCACCCGCTTTGATGAGGACACTGAAGCTTTCTTT. Protein sequence: CASTRFDEDTEAFF.

J is TRBJ1-2 and V is TRBV5-6, with TRBD1 matching over 7 bases. This CDR3 has 13 amino acids. With 4 bases clipped from V and 8 bases from J, the junction kept 8 bases outside the gene matches. Germline V gene data show CDR1 as SGHDT and CDR2 as YYEEEE. In DNA form, the CDR3 reads TGTGCCAGCAGCGGGGGACAGCGGAGAGGCTACACCTTC. It encodes CASSGGQRRGYTF.

This chain links TRBV19 with TRBJ1-5; D perhaps matches TRBD1 (5 bases). The CDR3 consists of 16 residues. Germline V gene lookup returns CDR1 LNHDA and CDR2 SQIVND (reference sequence). Between the trimmed V and J ends, which lost 4 bases and 5 bases, there was a span of 18 bases. The CDR3 coding sequence is TGTGCCAGTAGTACTCTAGGTGGGACGCCGGATCAGCCCCAGCATTTT. Protein sequence: CASSTLGGTPDQPQHF.

The V call is TRBV27, the J call TRBJ1-6; D is perhaps TRBD1 (5 bases). With 6 bases removed from V and 9 bases from J, the gap between germline ends came to 15 bases. The CDR3 contains 14 residues. In germline, CDR1 is MNHEY, CDR2 SMNVEV (reference sequence). The CDR3 is CASRTQGPGSPLHF. The CDR3 bases are TGTGCCAGCAGGACCCAGGGTCCGGGTTCACCCCTCCACTTT.

CDR3 sequence reads: CASSIRRGLNTEAFF. The CDR3 DNA is TGTGCCAGTAGTATTCGGCGGGGACTGAACACTGAAGCTTTCTTT. The rearrangement links TRBV19 to TRBJ1-1, with a tentative D call TRBD1 (5 bases). The germline V gene has CDR1 LNHDA and CDR2 SQIVND (reference sequence). The V end was cut by 3 bases, the J end by 0 bases, with 11 bases between. This CDR3 is 15 amino acids long.

This clone was detected only a few times. V and J are TRBV6-4 and TRBJ2-1, with D unresolved. Trimming removed 6 bases from V and 5 bases from J, with 11 bases in between. The CDR3 is 13 amino acids. Per germline, CDR1 MRHNA and CDR2 SNTAGT. The CDR3 nucleotides are TGTGCCAGCAGCTCGGACGTCAACAATGAGCAGTTCTTC. Its protein product is CASSSDVNNEQFF.

V is TRBV30 and J is TRBJ2-7; 9 positions match TRBD2. In germline, CDR1 is GTSNPN, CDR2 SVGIG (reference sequence). The CDR3 is 14 residues long. V was pared by 0 bases and J by 4 bases, with 4 bases of the junction left unmatched. In nucleotides, the CDR3 is TGTGCCTGGAGTGTAGTAGCGGGAGAATACGAGCAGTACTTC. Translation: CAWSVVAGEYEQYF. The whole variable domain, filled in from reference TRBV30 and TRBJ2-7, reads SQTIHQWPATLVQPVGSPLSLECTVEGTSNPNLYWYRQAAGRGLQLLFYSVGIGQISSEVPQNLSASRPQDRQFILSSKKLLLSDSGFYLCAWSVVAGEYEQYFGPGTRLTVT.

The chain recombines TRBV19 with TRBJ1-3; D is unresolved. The V and J ends lost 6 bases and 3 bases respectively, with 3 bases between them. This CDR3 spans 11 amino acids. Per the germline V gene, CDR1 is LNHDA and CDR2 is SQIVND (reference sequence). CDR3 DNA sequence: TGTGCCAGTAGAGTTGGAAACACCATATATTTT. Its translation is CASRVGNTIYF.

This clone appeared once. The chain carries TRBV4-1 and TRBJ1-2; D uncertain. The CDR3 extends over 15 amino acids. V dropped 1 base and J dropped 8 bases, with 17 bases sitting between them. Looked up from germline, CDR1 is MGHRA and CDR2 is YSYEKL. Here the CDR3 reads CASSQVFLAAQGYTF. The CDR3 nucleotides are TGCGCCAGCAGCCAAGTCTTCCTGGCAGCACAGGGCTACACCTTC.

The chain is built from TRBV27 and TRBJ1-6; a weak D match, TRBD1 (6 bases). This CDR3 spans 15 amino acids. The V end lost 3 bases, the J end lost 6 bases, and 12 bases lay between the germline ends. Germline V lookup: CDR1 MNHEY, CDR2 SMNVEV (reference sequence). Here the CDR3 reads CASSFAGAPNSPLHF. The CDR3 coding sequence is TGTGCCAGCAGTTTTGCGGGGGCGCCTAATTCACCCCTCCACTTT.

V usage is TRBV7-9 and J usage is TRBJ1-2; no reliable D call. The V end was cut by 1 base, the J end by 1 base, with 10 bases between. Germline V gene sequence: CDR1 SEHNR, CDR2 FQNEAQ (reference sequence). This CDR3 spans 15 amino acids. The CDR3 here is CASSLGAGINYGYTF. The CDR3 nucleotides are TGTGCCAGCAGCTTAGGGGCCGGTATTAACTATGGCTACACCTTC.

The chain couples TRBV18 to TRBJ2-1, with TRBD1 matching over 9 bases. The CDR3 contains 16 residues. Germline trimming cut 4 bases from V and 0 bases from J; bases unmatched to any gene: 4. Germline V gene data show CDR1 as KGHSH and CDR2 as LQKENI. The CDR3 spells CASSLETGGSYNEQFF. For the CDR3, the DNA is TGTGCCAGCTCACTAGAGACAGGGGGCTCCTACAATGAGCAGTTCTTC.

This clone appeared a few times. The rearrangement joins TRBV27 to TRBJ1-2; D not resolved. The germline gives CDR1 MNHEY, CDR2 SMNVEV (reference sequence). CDR3 size: 13 residues. V dropped 3 bases and J dropped 6 bases, with 11 bases sitting between them. CDR3 loop: CASSFRRAHGYTF. The CDR3 DNA follows: TGTGCCAGCAGTTTTAGACGGGCTCATGGCTACACCTTC.

CDR3 amino acids: CASTKGNTEAFF. Here the CDR3 DNA reads TGTGCCAGCACCAAGGGGAACACTGAAGCTTTCTTT. V and J are TRBV2 and TRBJ1-1; no definite D call. The V and J ends lost 7 bases and 1 base respectively, with 7 bases between them. The CDR3 is 12 residues long. Germline lookup yields CDR1 SNHLY and CDR2 FYNNEI. Combining the CDR3 with reference TRBV2 and TRBJ1-1 gives the whole variable domain EPEVTQTPSHQVTQMGQEVILRCVPISNHLYFYWYRQILGQKVEFLVSFYNNEISEKSEIFDDQFSVERPDGSNFTLKIRSTKLEDSAMYFCASTKGNTEAFFGQGTRLTVV.

This clone was observed a few times. J is TRBJ1-2 and V is TRBV7-9; 9 nucleotides line up with TRBD1. Germline CDR1 SEHNR, CDR2 FQNEAQ (reference sequence). V lost 2 bases, J lost 4 bases, and 11 bases stayed unmatched. The CDR3 is 17 amino acids. CDR3: CASSLPTRLQGAYGYTF. The DNA for the CDR3 is TGTGCCAGCAGCTTACCCACTCGCCTACAGGGGGCCTATGGCTACACCTTC.

CDR3 bases: TGTGCCAGCGTGGGGGACTTCCCTGAAGCTTTCTTT. The encoded protein is CASVGDFPEAFF. The chain couples TRBV2 to TRBJ1-1; possible D gene TRBD1, 5 bases. Germline CDR1 reads SNHLY; CDR2 reads FYNNEI. V was trimmed by 8 bases and J by 6 bases, leaving 13 bases between them. The CDR3 runs to 12 residues. Full variable domain (missing parts from reference TRBV2 and TRBJ1-1): EPEVTQTPSHQVTQMGQEVILRCVPISNHLYFYWYRQILGQKVEFLVSFYNNEISEKSEIFDDQFSVERPDGSNFTLKIRSTKLEDSAMYFCASVGDFPEAFFGQGTRLTVV.

The CDR3 loop is CASSLGPRESAEAFF. The CDR3 nucleotides are TGTGCCAGCAGCTTAGGGCCGAGGGAATCCGCTGAAGCTTTCTTT. V gene TRBV7-9 combines with J gene TRBJ1-1; D is undetermined. V lost 1 base, J lost 6 bases, and 15 bases lay in between. CDR1 is SEHNR and CDR2 is FQNEAQ in the germline V gene (reference sequence). The CDR3 extends over 15 amino acids.

The chain is built from TRBV28 and TRBJ1-1; D gene unclear. Trimming pared 1 base from V and 7 bases from J, leaving 7 bases between. The V gene's germline CDR1 is MDHEN and CDR2 SYDVKM. The CDR3 extends over 12 amino acids. CDR3 sequence (DNA): TGTGCCAGCAGTTTATCCGCTGGTGAAGCTTTCTTT. This translates into CASSLSAGEAFF.

This clone was seen just once. The chain joins TRBV6-5 to TRBJ2-7, with D maybe TRBD1 (5 bases). Trimming took 4 bases from V and 5 from J, leaving 18 bases between them. The CDR3 length is 15 residues. CDR1 is MNHEY, CDR2 SVGAGI, per germline. The CDR3 DNA reads as TGTGCCAGCAGTTTTTCCGGAGACAGTCGAGACGAGCAGTACTTC. Amino acid sequence: CASSFSGDSRDEQYF.

The chain carries TRBV28 and TRBJ1-4, with D unclear. V lost 4 bases and J 8 bases, leaving 14 bases between the germline ends. The V gene's germline CDR1 is MDHEN and CDR2 SYDVKM. The CDR3 sequence is 14 residues long. The CDR3, as DNA: TGTGCCAGCAGTTCCGAGCGGAACTGGGAAAAACTGTTTTTT. The encoded protein is CASSSERNWEKLFF. The whole variable domain, filled in from reference TRBV28 and TRBJ1-4, reads DVKVTQSSRYLVKRTGEKVFLECVQDMDHENMFWYRQDPGLGLRLIYFSYDVKMKEKGDIPEGYSVSREKKERFSLILESASTNQTSMYLCASSSERNWEKLFFGSGTQLSVL.

The chain links TRBV5-1 to TRBJ1-1; 8 bases align to TRBD1. V lost 4 bases to trimming and J lost 10 bases; unmatched junction nucleotides: 9. This CDR3 has 13 residues. Germline CDR1 and CDR2: SGHRS and YFSETQ. The CDR3 loop is CASSPEVQGAAFF. The CDR3 DNA follows: TGCGCCAGCAGCCCTGAGGTTCAGGGGGCAGCTTTCTTT. Full variable domain (remainder filled in from reference TRBV5-1 and TRBJ1-1): KAGVTQTPRYLIKTRGQQVTLSCSPISGHRSVSWYQQTPGQGLQFLFEYFSETQRNKGNFPGRFSGRQFSNSRSEMNVSTLELGDSALYLCASSPEVQGAAFFGQGTRLTVV.

The gene calls are TRBV5-4 and TRBJ1-2, with unresolved D. The V end was cut by 5 bases, the J end by 4 bases, with 15 bases between. From germline, CDR1 is SGHNT and CDR2 YYREEE (reference sequence). This CDR3 is 14 amino acids long. Here the CDR3 DNA reads TGTGCCAGCAGGGTAGGAACTAACGTCTATGGCTACACCTTC. It is translated as CASRVGTNVYGYTF.